This TCR beta chain was recorded in a study of T cell responses to AZD1222 COVID-19 vaccine. Overall study context: The analysis combined second doses at about 4 or about 12 weeks.

V gave up 6 bases and J gave up 0 bases, with 21 bases separating them. The CDR3 has 19 residues. CDR1 and CDR2 (germline): LNHDA, SQIVND (reference sequence). Study-wide results and limits: Spike-specific TCRs gained breadth and depth after people received two AZD1222 doses. Donor demographics were predominantly white British with a female majority; clonal diversity may be underestimated.

Method: immunoSEQ multiplex PCR; TCRdb's copy keeps in-frame clones and lacks some. The data hold 90,000 to 120,000 clones, with about 90% observed a single time. In the case of this clone: What it binds is not known.

The sample here was peripheral blood, taken on day 0 of AZD1222 vaccination. This clonotype was sampled from an adult in good health. The chain uses TRBV19 and TRBJ2-6; perhaps TRBD2 as D (6 bases). The CDR3 DNA follows: TGTGCCAGTAGCATGATCATCGTGGGCGGGGTCTCTGGGGCCAACGTCCTGACTTTC. It encodes CASSMIIVGGVSGANVLTF.